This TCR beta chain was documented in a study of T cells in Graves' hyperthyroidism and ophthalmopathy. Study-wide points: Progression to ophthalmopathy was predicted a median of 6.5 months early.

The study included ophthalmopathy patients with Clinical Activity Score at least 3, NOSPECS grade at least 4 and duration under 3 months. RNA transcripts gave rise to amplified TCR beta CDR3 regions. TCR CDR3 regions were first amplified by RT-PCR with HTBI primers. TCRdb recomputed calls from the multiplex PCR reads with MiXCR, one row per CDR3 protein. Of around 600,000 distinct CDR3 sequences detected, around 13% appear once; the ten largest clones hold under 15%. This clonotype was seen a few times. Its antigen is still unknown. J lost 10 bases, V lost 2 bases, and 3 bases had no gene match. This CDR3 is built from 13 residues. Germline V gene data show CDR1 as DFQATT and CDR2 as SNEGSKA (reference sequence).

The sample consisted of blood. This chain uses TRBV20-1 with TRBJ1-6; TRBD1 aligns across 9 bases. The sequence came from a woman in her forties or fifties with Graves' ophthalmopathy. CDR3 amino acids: CSARTGGRSPLHF. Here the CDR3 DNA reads TGCAGTGCTAGAACAGGGGGCCGGTCACCCCTCCACTTT.